This TCR beta chain emerged from a study of shared clonotypes between healthy human individuals (dated by TCRdb to 2020 to 2021). Describing the broader study: Three men and two women, aged 18 to 49 years, made up the cohort. Each donor's leukapheresis produced roughly between roughly 0.94 and 9.5 billion PBMCs. The study deeply sequenced blood TCR repertoires of about 5 healthy adults to estimate repertoire size and the extent of clonotype sharing between individuals. Different laboratories and diverse techniques were used to prepare libraries and sequence TCR repertoires, to increase sequencing depth and limit assay-specific biases. Per donor, three plates each were used for CD4 naive and CD4 memory, two for CD8 naive, and one for CD8 memory. General study outcomes and caveats: Sampling was restricted to blood, and TCR repertoires in tissue are likely to differ from TCR repertoires in blood. About 4.5% of naive CD4, more than 3% of naive CD8, about 2.5% of memory CD4, and 0.35% to 0.5% of memory CD8 clonotypes were shared across four donors. Larger estimated clonotype richness was generally found for naive subsets than for memory subsets. The genetic and exposure-history diversity represented was limited by the small number of donors. Higher generation probabilities were observed for clonotypes shared by all four sorted-subset donors than for non-shared clonotypes. Rarefaction of sorted-subset datasets indicated incomplete sequencing despite the large sequencing depth. Pairwise subsampling indicated that sequencing depth was expected to affect the degree of clonotype sharing among donors.

Using the deep immunoSEQ assay, TCR CDR3 regions were amplified from genomic DNA by multiplex PCR. Extracted genomic DNA from each cell subset was spread evenly across all wells of several immunoSEQ 96-well plates, with each plate serving as a replicate. For sorted subsets, about 200 ng genomic DNA, equal to some 30,000 T cell genomes, was loaded into each replicate PCR. The purified libraries were quantified using a Qubit 3.0 fluorometer, sized with a Bioanalyzer 2100, and then quantified again using the KAPA Library Quantification kit. Every immunoSEQ 96-well plate was sequenced on a separate single-read 150-cycle Illumina NextSeq 550 flow cell. Per the original workflow: Because the immunoSEQ output included only junctional sequences and no quality scores, the filtering could not be the same as the filtering used for full-length reads. Sequences were annotated with PyIR, a Python wrapper for IgBLAST v1.9, using IMGT germline references to assign V/J genes and CDR3. Reads with weak V/J assignments (E-value above 1e-6), missing CDR3, stop codons, out-of-frame junctions, or ambiguous translated residues were removed. V3J clonotypes were defined as sequences sharing the same inferred V gene, J gene, and CDR3 amino acid sequence. Percentage overlap between repertoires was calculated by dividing the number of shared unique clonotypes by the size of the smaller repertoire. Repertoire richness was assessed with RTK rarefaction, the Chao1 estimator, and Recon v2.1 estimates of unobserved clonotypes. Generation probabilities were computed with OLGA for all TCRbeta clonotypes obtained by the gDNA method from a handful of donors. The source is immuneACCESS, and TCRdb retained only in-frame sequences with V and J called. Part of the clones is not carried over; for the studies checked, unresolved V genes explain less than half of this, and the remainder is unexplained. For V, J and clone size, that table is used; D and trimming come from the DNA. The sample records hundreds of thousands of clones, roughly 96% of which are singletons. The leading ten clones occupy roughly 0.1% of the sample.

With regard to this clone: What this receptor recognizes is not known. The record has no base qualities; no much larger clone is one base away.

At the junction V is shortened by 2 bases and J by 5 bases; bases outside the gene matches: 7. CDR1 and CDR2 (SGHVS, FQNEAQ) derive from the germline V gene. Including the terminal cysteine and phenylalanine, the CDR3 comprises 15 residues. The sequence is cut down to CDR3 DNA, 45 bases in frame from base 1. CD8 naive samples were CD45RO-negative cells positively selected for CCR7, giving a CD45RA+CCR7+ population that excluded TemRA cells. Donors were healthy HIV-negative adults with no recently reported acute infections or vaccinations. Every donor was a Caucasian adult living in Nashville, Tennessee, USA. Blood was obtained by leukapheresis, after which PBMCs were separated by Ficoll-Histopaque density gradient centrifugation and cryopreserved in liquid nitrogen vapor phase. Analytical flow cytometry was used to check the purity and quantity of each magnetically sorted T cell population. From each sorted fraction, genomic DNA was isolated and quantified by UV absorbance on a Nanodrop 2000c.

The V and J genes are TRBV7-8 and TRBJ2-7, with 9 bases in between that match TRBD1. The sequence came from a woman aged 25 to 45 in good health. Material for sequencing was naive CD8+ T cells sorted from blood. Sample cell subset or site, as interpreted from the label and publication: CD45RA+CCR7+. At the DNA level, the sequence is TGTGCCAGCAGCTTAACGGGACAGGGTGCCGACGAGCAGTACTTC. Its amino acids are CASSLTGQGADEQYF.